The next 11 T cell receptor beta chains were all read from a single sample in a study of T cell responses to AZD1222 COVID-19 vaccine. The repertoire was sequenced with immunoSEQ multiplex PCR; TCRdb's copy has only in-frame clones and lacks some. Of 150,000 to 200,000 clones listed, about 89% were seen once; the top ten hold approximately 1.6%. Sequenced material: peripheral blood, taken on day 0 of AZD1222 vaccination. The receptor set was obtained from an adult in good health.

This clone appeared once. This chain's CDR3 is CAWSSTGFCTF. In nucleotides, the CDR3 is TGTGCCTGGAGTAGCACAGGATTCTGCACCTTC. The rearrangement links TRBV30 to TRBJ1-2; the D gene is possibly TRBD1 (5 bases). The CDR3 spans 11 residues. V was shortened by 2 bases and J by 13 bases, with 14 bases between the two germline ends. Germline V CDR1 and CDR2: GTSNPN, SVGIG (reference sequence).

This rearrangement joins TRBV28 to TRBJ2-1; D possibly uses TRBD1 or TRBD2 (6 bases each). This CDR3 contains 17 residues. V lost 6 bases, J lost 3 bases, and 21 bases lay in between. CDR1 is MDHEN, CDR2 SYDVKM, per germline. CDR3: CASSRAWGATGYNEQFF. DNA of the CDR3: TGTGCCAGCAGCCGGGCATGGGGGGCAACAGGCTACAATGAGCAGTTCTTC.

The chain employs TRBV18 and TRBJ2-5; 8 bases are shared with TRBD1. V lost 5 bases and J lost 4; bases outside the gene matches: 6. This CDR3 comprises 14 residues. Germline V gene sequence: CDR1 KGHSH, CDR2 LQKENI. The CDR3 sequence: CASSSRQGRETQYF. The CDR3 coding sequence is TGTGCCAGCTCATCTCGACAGGGGAGAGAGACCCAGTACTTC.

This chain's CDR3 is CASSVTGVSNQPQHF. The CDR3 nucleotides read TGTGCCAGCAGCGTCACAGGGGTTAGCAATCAGCCCCAGCATTTT. V gene TRBV7-2 combines with J gene TRBJ1-5; TRBD1 aligns across 7 bases. J gave up 0 bases and V 5 bases, and 4 bases lay outside the gene matches. This CDR3 spans 15 amino acids. CDR1 is SGHTA and CDR2 is FQGNSA in the germline V gene. Looking up the rest from reference TRBV7-2 and TRBJ1-5 gives the full variable domain: GAGVSQSPSNKVTEKGKDVELRCDPISGHTALYWYRQSLGQGLEFLIYFQGNSAPDKSGLPSDRFSAERTGGSVSTLTIQRTQQEDSAVYLCASSVTGVSNQPQHFGDGTRLSIL.

This chain links TRBV7-2 with TRBJ1-5; D possibly corresponds to TRBD1 (5 bases). This CDR3 comprises 12 residues. The V gene's germline CDR1 is SGHTA and CDR2 FQGNSA. Trimming cost V 5 bases and J 9 bases, with 11 bases left between them. The CDR3 protein is CASSRDVGPQHF. The CDR3 DNA reads as TGTGCCAGCAGCCGGGACGTTGGGCCCCAGCATTTT. Looking up the rest from reference TRBV7-2 and TRBJ1-5 gives the full variable domain: GAGVSQSPSNKVTEKGKDVELRCDPISGHTALYWYRQSLGQGLEFLIYFQGNSAPDKSGLPSDRFSAERTGGSVSTLTIQRTQQEDSAVYLCASSRDVGPQHFGDGTRLSIL.

V and J are TRBV6-6 and TRBJ2-7; tentatively, D is TRBD1 (6 bases). V was shortened by 5 bases and J by 5 bases, with 16 bases between the two germline ends. Germline V gives CDR1 MNHNY, CDR2 SVGAGI (reference sequence). This CDR3 comprises 14 residues. As DNA, the CDR3 is TGTGCCAGCAGTCGCCTAGACAGGTCCAACGAGCAGTACTTC. Translated, it gives CASSRLDRSNEQYF.

This chain links TRBV6-1 with TRBJ2-7; maybe TRBD2 (6 bases). The CDR3 covers 14 residues. V was pared by 3 bases and J by 2 bases, with 11 bases between. Germline V gene lookup returns CDR1 MNHNS and CDR2 SASEGT. The CDR3 loop reads CASSDWDLPYEQYV. The CDR3 DNA is TGTGCCAGCAGTGATTGGGACTTGCCCTACGAGCAGTACGTC.

This chain joins TRBV5-6 and TRBJ1-4; D perhaps matches TRBD1 (6 bases). The CDR3 is 15 amino acids. Germline CDR1 is SGHDT and CDR2 is YYEEEE. V gave up 3 bases and J gave up 0 bases, with 9 bases separating them. The CDR3 DNA reads as TGTGCCAGCAGCTGGAGGACAGCAACTAATGAAAAACTGTTTTTT. As protein: CASSWRTATNEKLFF.

This chain joins TRBV6-5 and TRBJ2-1, with 12 nucleotides matching TRBD2. Germline V gives CDR1 MNHEY, CDR2 SVGAGI. With V trimmed by 6 bases and J by 9 bases, 9 bases remained unmatched. The CDR3 totals 15 residues. The CDR3 reads CASSRLAGVSGEQFF. CDR3 DNA: TGTGCCAGCAGCAGACTAGCGGGAGTCAGCGGTGAGCAGTTCTTC.

The count of this clone is one. This chain uses TRBV10-3 with TRBJ2-3, with TRBD2 matching 7 bases. There are 14 residues in the CDR3. V dropped 10 bases and J dropped 7; count of bases not matched to a gene: 14. CDR1 ENHRY and CDR2 SYGVKD come from the germline V gene. The CDR3 region is CATRMGGSVNTQYF. CDR3 bases: TGTGCCACCCGCATGGGGGGGTCCGTAAATACGCAGTATTTT.

This rearrangement joins TRBV11-1 to TRBJ1-1, with D possibly being TRBD1 (5 bases). V was clipped by 4 bases and J by 0 bases, with 12 bases between them. The CDR3 sequence is 15 residues long. Per germline, CDR1 SGHAT and CDR2 FQDESV (reference sequence). The CDR3 region has the DNA TGTGCCAGCAGCTGGGTGGGGGGTCTGAACACTGAAGCTTTCTTT. This gives the protein CASSWVGGLNTEAFF.